The 27 T cell receptor beta chains below come from one sample, sequenced in a study of cytomegalovirus exposure and HLA in healthy donors. In the PCR, 60 Vbeta and 13 Jbeta primers were used. Generated by immunoSEQ multiplex PCR, the TCRdb table keeps only in-frame clones and is missing some. The sample contains about 130,000 clones, 70% to 85% of which appear only once. The sample taken for sequencing was PBMCs. The receptors here all came from a woman aged 40 to 49 in good health and CMV-seropositive.

The V gene is TRBV15, the J gene TRBJ1-1; D perhaps matches TRBD1 (6 bases). Trimming cost V 5 bases and J 0 bases, with 10 bases left between them. Germline values: CDR1 LNHNV, CDR2 YYDKDF (reference sequence). The CDR3 sequence is 14 residues long. Written as DNA, the CDR3 is TGTGCCACCAGCGGGGGACACCTGAACACTGAAGCTTTCTTT. Its translation is CATSGGHLNTEAFF.

The chain has TRBV29-1 and TRBJ1-1; 10 bases are a match to TRBD1. Germline CDR1 reads SQVTM; CDR2 reads ANQGSEA. Trimming removed 6 bases from V and 4 bases from J; junction bases left unmatched: 5. The CDR3 is 13 amino acids. DNA for the CDR3: TGCAGCGTATGGACAGGGGGAAGCACTGAAGCTTTCTTT. It encodes CSVWTGGSTEAFF.

A single count supports this clone. The V and J genes are TRBV6-1 and TRBJ2-1, with D maybe TRBD1 (6 bases). Germline V CDR1 and CDR2: MNHNS, SASEGT. V was shortened by 3 bases and J by 4 bases, with 13 bases between the two germline ends. CDR3 length: 15 residues. CDR3 sequence (DNA): TGTGCCAGCAGTGACCTGGGGGCTCTATACAATGAGCAGTTCTTC. Translating gives CASSDLGALYNEQFF.

This rearrangement joins TRBV5-1 to TRBJ1-3, with TRBD1 as a possible D gene (6 bases). Between the trimmed V and J ends, which lost 0 bases and 3 bases, there was a span of 13 bases. This CDR3 has 16 amino acids. Germline loops: CDR1 SGHRS, CDR2 YFSETQ. CDR3 protein: CASSLVGGRYGNTIYF. The CDR3 coding sequence is TGCGCCAGCAGCTTGGTGGGGGGGCGTTATGGAAACACCATATATTTT.

The V gene is TRBV28, the J gene TRBJ2-5; D gene uncertain. Trimming removed 3 bases from V and 5 bases from J, with 7 bases in between. This CDR3 has 12 amino acids. Germline V gives CDR1 MDHEN, CDR2 SYDVKM. CDR3 in DNA: TGTGCCAGCAGTTTGATTGAGGAGACCCAGTACTTC. Protein: CASSLIEETQYF.

This rearrangement joins TRBV5-4 to TRBJ2-5; 7 positions agree with TRBD2. The V gene's germline CDR1 is SGHNT and CDR2 YYREEE (reference sequence). The CDR3 spans 15 residues. V lost 0 bases and J lost 2; bases outside the gene matches: 4. The CDR3 nucleotides read TGTGCCAGCAGCTTGGCCGGGAGGAGTCAAGAGACCCAGTACTTC. Translated, it gives CASSLAGRSQETQYF. Variable domain in full (rest from reference TRBV5-4 and TRBJ2-5): ETGVTQSPTHLIKTRGQQVTLRCSSQSGHNTVSWYQQALGQGPQFIFQYYREEENGRGNFPPRFSGLQFPNYSSELNVNALELDDSALYLCASSLAGRSQETQYFGPGTRLLVL.

The gene calls are TRBV5-5 and TRBJ1-2, with D possibly matching TRBD1 (5 bases). Trimming removed 6 bases at V and 3 bases at J, with 15 bases between. Looked up from germline, CDR1 is SGHKS and CDR2 is YYEKEE (reference sequence). The CDR3 has 14 residues. CDR3 sequence reads: CASNLDGGDYGYTF. The CDR3, as DNA: TGTGCCAGCAACCTCGACGGGGGAGACTATGGCTACACCTTC.

This sequence joins TRBV21-1 and TRBJ2-1; TRBD1, the table's D call, was not compared with the DNA. TRBV21-1 is a pseudogene segment. The CDR3 has 15 amino acids. For the CDR3, the DNA is TGTGCCAGCAGCAAAGTCAAGGACAACTACAATGAGCAGTTCTTC. This sequence encodes CASSKVKDNYNEQFF.

This clone was picked up a small number of times. The chain has TRBV5-4 and TRBJ2-4; 10 bases align to TRBD2. V was clipped by 5 bases and J by 4 bases; unmatched bases: 21. The CDR3 covers 20 residues. The germline V gene encodes CDR1 SGHNT and CDR2 YYREEE (reference sequence). CDR3 region: CASSRTSGPPRFMTKNIQYF. CDR3 sequence (DNA): TGTGCCAGCAGTCGGACTAGCGGTCCACCCAGGTTTATGACGAAAAACATTCAGTACTTC.

This clone was seen just once. The rearrangement links TRBV28 to TRBJ1-5; possible D gene TRBD1, 6 bases. CDR1 MDHEN and CDR2 SYDVKM come from the germline V gene. CDR3 length equals 16 residues. The germline V and J ends were trimmed by 2 bases and 4 bases, with 15 bases remaining between them. Written as DNA, the CDR3 is TGTGCCAGCAGTTTAACACAGGGAATTGGAAATCAGCCCCAGCATTTT. Translating gives CASSLTQGIGNQPQHF.

V usage is TRBV18 and J usage is TRBJ1-1; 8 bases are shared with TRBD1. CDR1 is KGHSH, CDR2 LQKENI, per germline. The V and J ends lost 3 bases and 4 bases, in that order; junction bases with no gene match: 13. This CDR3 comprises 17 residues. The CDR3 coding sequence is TGTGCCAGCTCACCCATAGGGTGGACAGGGATATCCACTGAAGCTTTCTTT. Protein sequence: CASSPIGWTGISTEAFF.

This clone was detected a few times. V usage is TRBV5-1 and J usage is TRBJ2-3, with 11 nucleotides matching TRBD1. Germline CDR1 and CDR2: SGHRS and YFSETQ. Trimming at V came to 3 bases and at J to 4 bases, leaving 4 bases not matched to a gene. The CDR3 covers 15 residues. This chain's CDR3 is CASSYRDRGSDTQYF. CDR3 nucleotide sequence: TGCGCCAGCAGCTACCGGGACAGGGGGTCAGATACGCAGTATTTT.

V is TRBV18 and J is TRBJ2-5; 7 bases match TRBD1. J lost 4 bases, V lost 3 bases, and 11 bases had no gene match. Germline lookup yields CDR1 KGHSH and CDR2 LQKENI. This CDR3 region has 16 residues. The CDR3 nucleotides read TGTGCCAGCTCACCTCGACAGGGTGGGTCGGGAGAGACCCAGTACTTC. Its translation: CASSPRQGGSGETQYF.

The CDR3 reads CASSQAAPLAGETDTQYF. In nucleotides, the CDR3 is TGTGCCAGCAGCCAAGCAGCCCCTTTGGCGGGAGAAACAGATACGCAGTATTTT. The chain is built from TRBV14 and TRBJ2-3, with 7 bases aligning to TRBD2. This CDR3 contains 18 residues. The V gene's germline CDR1 is SGHDN and CDR2 FVKESK. V was clipped by 1 base and J by 3 bases; unmatched bases: 13.

This sequence joins TRBV5-1 and TRBJ2-2; D gene unclear. With 1 base removed from V and 4 bases from J, the gap between germline ends came to 14 bases. The CDR3 is 16 amino acids. Germline CDR1 SGHRS, CDR2 YFSETQ. Here the CDR3 reads CASSLSPFRGTGELFF. CDR3 DNA: TGCGCCAGCAGCTTGTCTCCGTTTAGAGGCACCGGGGAGCTGTTTTTT.

This rearrangement joins TRBV28 to TRBJ2-1, with 13 bases identical to TRBD2. The CDR3 runs 16 residues. Unmatched junction bases numbered 8, after V lost 3 bases and J lost 9 bases. CDR1 is MDHEN and CDR2 is SYDVKM in the germline V gene. CDR3 loop: CASSFPGLAGVREQFF. As DNA, the CDR3 is TGTGCCAGCAGTTTCCCCGGACTAGCGGGAGTTCGTGAGCAGTTCTTC.

V is TRBV4-2 and J is TRBJ2-7; D gene uncertain. The CDR3 totals 16 residues. The V gene's germline CDR1 is LGHNA and CDR2 YNFKEQ. Trimming cost V 0 bases and J 6 bases, with 18 bases left between them. The CDR3 nucleotides are TGTGCCAGCAGCCAAGAAGCATCGGTTCCCGCCCCCGAGCAGTACTTC. This gives the protein CASSQEASVPAPEQYF.

Notes on this clone: One end of the junction does not line up with germline, which may come from a read error. The gene calls are TRBV7-3 and TRBJ2-1, with 12 bases aligning to TRBD2. The CDR3 has 15 amino acids. Germline-derived CDR1 and CDR2 are SGHTA and FQGTGA. CDR3 nucleotide sequence: TGTACCAGCAGCTACTCTAGCGGGAGGGGCTATGAGCAGTTCTTC. This encodes CTSSYSSGRGYEQFF.

The CDR3 DNA sequence: TGTGCCTGGAGATCAGGACAATACGCTAGCACAGATACGCAGTATTTT. Amino acid sequence: CAWRSGQYASTDTQYF. The chain uses TRBV30 and TRBJ2-3; possibly TRBD1 for D (5 bases). Germline V CDR1 and CDR2: GTSNPN, SVGIG (reference sequence). This CDR3 region has 16 residues. Trimming removed 3 bases from V and 0 bases from J, with 16 bases in between.

This clone was counted once. This rearrangement joins TRBV9 to TRBJ1-2; D is perhaps TRBD1 (5 bases). CDR3 length equals 15 residues. V was trimmed by 0 bases and J by 7 bases, leaving 16 bases between them. Per germline, CDR1 SGDLS and CDR2 YYNGEE. The CDR3 loop reads CASSVEGRGEVGYTF. The CDR3 coding sequence is TGTGCCAGCAGCGTAGAGGGAAGGGGCGAGGTTGGCTACACCTTC.

The chain has TRBV5-4 and TRBJ1-3; 8 nucleotides line up with TRBD1. V dropped 4 bases and J dropped 4; count of bases not matched to a gene: 1. Germline V CDR1 and CDR2: SGHNT, YYREEE (reference sequence). The CDR3 has 13 residues. The CDR3 DNA is TGTGCCAGCAGCCGGACAGGGGGAAACACCATATATTTT. This translates into CASSRTGGNTIYF.

This chain connects TRBV6-6 to TRBJ2-7; perhaps TRBD1 as D (6 bases). CDR1 and CDR2 from the germline V gene are MNHNY and SVGAGI (reference sequence). Trimming stripped 0 bases from V and 0 bases from J, with 12 bases between. This CDR3 spans 16 amino acids. The CDR3, as DNA: TGTGCCAGCAGTTACTCGGCAGGGGAATTCTCCTACGAGCAGTACTTC. Amino acids: CASSYSAGEFSYEQYF.

The chain has TRBV21-1 and TRBJ2-3; the table's D call of TRBD1 was not tested on the DNA. TRBV21-1 is a pseudogene. The CDR3 contains 17 residues. For the CDR3, the DNA is TGTGCCAGGACGCTCAAAATGGGGGGCAGGGGGACAGATACGCAGTATTTT. It is translated as CARTLKMGGRGTDTQYF.

V gene TRBV5-1 combines with J gene TRBJ1-2; D is uncertain. The germline V gene encodes CDR1 SGHRS and CDR2 YFSETQ. Trimming cost V 6 bases and J 0 bases, with 12 bases left between them. The length of the CDR3 is 14 residues. The CDR3 nucleotides read TGCGCCAGCACCCGCGGGGAAGCTAACTATGGCTACACCTTC. Amino acid sequence: CASTRGEANYGYTF.

This chain joins TRBV10-2 and TRBJ2-7; D remains ambiguous. This CDR3 is built from 12 residues. From germline, CDR1 is WSHSY and CDR2 SAAADI. Between the trimmed V and J ends, which lost 4 bases and 6 bases, there was a span of 10 bases. The CDR3 reads CASSVQYAEQYF. The CDR3 region has the DNA TGCGCCAGCAGTGTTCAGTACGCCGAGCAGTACTTC.

CDR3 loop: CASKRDPNVTGELFF. The CDR3 DNA follows: TGTGCCAGCAAGCGGGATCCAAATGTCACCGGGGAGCTGTTTTTT. The chain has TRBV2 and TRBJ2-2, with 7 bases aligning to TRBD2. CDR1 SNHLY and CDR2 FYNNEI come from the germline V gene. After removal of 7 bases from V and 4 bases from J, the junction contained 9 bases not matched to a gene. This CDR3 contains 15 residues.

This sequence joins TRBV7-6 and TRBJ1-1, with D possibly being TRBD1 (6 bases). The CDR3 runs 13 residues. Germline values: CDR1 SGHVS, CDR2 FNYEAQ. Trimming took 3 bases from V and 8 from J, leaving 13 bases between them. The chain's CDR3 is CASSFTGHQEAFF. Here the CDR3 DNA reads TGTGCCAGCAGCTTTACGGGACATCAAGAAGCTTTCTTT.